This TCR beta chain was captured in a study of shared clonotypes between healthy human individuals. Clones were read by immunoSEQ multiplex PCR, and TCRdb kept only the in-frame ones, dropping some. This sample has over 1.4 million clones; 95% to 97% occur once, and the top ten carry 1.2%. The CDR3 runs to 15 residues. V gave up 5 bases and J gave up 4 bases; unmatched junction bases: 6. Per the germline V gene, CDR1 is SGHAT and CDR2 is FQNNGV. The sample was naive CD4+ T cells sorted from blood. Subset noted: CD45RA+ positively selected. The sequence came from a man younger than 45 in good health. The V and J genes are TRBV11-2 and TRBJ2-2; TRBD2 aligns across 8 bases. CDR3 residues: CASSKSGTSTGELFF. In DNA form, the CDR3 reads TGTGCCAGCAGCAAAAGCGGGACTAGCACCGGGGAGCTGTTTTTT.